The next 12 T cell receptor beta chains were all read from a single sample in a study of blood T cell repertoires in COVID-19. Here immunoSEQ multiplex PCR was the method, and the copy in TCRdb shows in-frame clones only, minus some. The sample yields about 270,000 clones, 85% to 90% seen once. Sample: peripheral blood. All receptors come from a woman aged 25 to 45 with COVID-19, enrolled during active disease.

The J gene is TRBJ2-7, the V gene TRBV3-1 (or the pseudogene TRBV3-2); the match to TRBD2 covers 9 bases. This CDR3 region has 15 residues. The trim removed 6 bases at V and 3 bases at J, leaving 9 bases unmatched. Germline V gene data show CDR1 as LGHDT and CDR2 as YNNKEL (reference sequence). CDR3 amino acids: CASRSSAGGRYEQYF. The CDR3 DNA reads as TGTGCCAGCAGGTCGTCGGCGGGGGGGCGCTACGAGCAGTACTTC.

The chain employs TRBV10-2 and TRBJ2-5; 8 nucleotides line up with TRBD2. The CDR3 loop spans 16 amino acids. V lost 4 bases and J lost 2; bases outside the gene matches: 9. The V gene's germline CDR1 is WSHSY and CDR2 SAAADI. DNA of the CDR3: TGCGCCAGCAGTGTTGGGCTAGCGGGTTCACAAGAGACCCAGTACTTC. Translating it yields CASSVGLAGSQETQYF.

The chain combines TRBV12-5 with TRBJ2-2; D is perhaps TRBD1 (6 bases). Trimming cost V 5 bases and J 3 bases, with 25 bases left between them. This CDR3 region has 19 residues. CDR1 is LGHNT and CDR2 is FRNRAP in the germline V gene. This CDR3 is CASGQLPPPSGQYTGELFF. CDR3 in DNA: TGTGCTAGTGGTCAACTTCCTCCGCCGTCTGGACAGTACACCGGGGAGCTGTTTTTT. The whole variable domain, remainder taken from reference TRBV12-5 and TRBJ2-2, is DARVTQTPRHKVTEMGQEVTMRCQPILGHNTVFWYRQTMMQGLELLAYFRNRAPLDDSGMPKDRFSAEMPDATLATLKIQPSEPRDSAVYFCASGQLPPPSGQYTGELFFGEGSRLTVL.

This rearrangement joins TRBV13 to TRBJ2-2, with 11 nucleotides matching TRBD1. The CDR3 consists of 16 residues. Per the germline V gene, CDR1 is PRHDT and CDR2 is FYEKMQ (reference sequence). V dropped 5 bases and J dropped 4; count of bases not matched to a gene: 6. CDR3 in amino acids: CASSLGQGAGTGELFF. The CDR3 bases are TGTGCCAGCAGCCTTGGACAGGGGGCGGGCACCGGGGAGCTGTTTTTT.

This rearrangement joins TRBV5-1 to TRBJ2-7; 14 nucleotides align to TRBD2. CDR1 and CDR2 from the germline V gene are SGHRS and YFSETQ. V dropped 3 bases and J dropped 0; count of bases not matched to a gene: 8. The CDR3 is made up of 18 amino acids. CDR3 nucleotide sequence: TGCGCCAGCAGCTCTGCCGGACTAGCGGGGGGTAACTCCTACGAGCAGTACTTC. Protein sequence: CASSSAGLAGGNSYEQYF.

The rearrangement links TRBV19 to TRBJ2-4; TRBD2 agrees at 7 bases. This CDR3 spans 13 amino acids. V was clipped by 3 bases and J by 8 bases; unmatched bases: 4. Germline CDR1 reads LNHDA; CDR2 reads SQIVND (reference sequence). The CDR3 loop is CASSIGREDIQYF. Here the CDR3 DNA reads TGTGCCAGTAGTATTGGGAGGGAGGACATTCAGTACTTC.

The J gene is TRBJ2-7, the V gene TRBV30; 11 bases match TRBD1. The CDR3 is 14 amino acids. Losses at the gene ends were 3 bases for V and 6 bases for J; bases not matched to a gene: 7. Germline V gene sequence: CDR1 GTSNPN, CDR2 SVGIG (reference sequence). CDR3 sequence: CAWRAQGTGGEQYF. The CDR3 DNA reads TGTGCCTGGAGAGCACAGGGGACAGGGGGCGAGCAGTACTTC.

This chain uses TRBV28 with TRBJ1-3; 8 nucleotides align to TRBD1. V was pared by 6 bases and J by 1 base, with 5 bases of the junction left unmatched. Per germline, CDR1 MDHEN and CDR2 SYDVKM. The CDR3 contains 15 residues. CDR3 in amino acids: CASRLRGLSGNTIYF. The CDR3 DNA sequence: TGTGCCAGCAGGCTCAGGGGGCTATCTGGAAACACCATATATTTT.

V is TRBV19 and J is TRBJ2-3, with unresolved D. CDR3 length: 12 residues. The germline gives CDR1 LNHDA, CDR2 SQIVND (reference sequence). Between the trimmed V and J ends, which lost 1 base and 6 bases, there was a span of 5 bases. As DNA, the CDR3 is TGTGCCAGTAGTATAGTGGAGGATACGCAGTATTTT. Translating it yields CASSIVEDTQYF. The complete variable domain, with remaining parts taken from reference TRBV19 and TRBJ2-3, reads DGGITQSPKYLFRKEGQNVTLSCEQNLNHDAMYWYRQDPGQGLRLIYYSQIVNDFQKGDIAEGYSVSREKKESFPLTVTSAQKNPTAFYLCASSIVEDTQYFGPGTRLTVL.

The rearrangement links TRBV4-1 to TRBJ1-2; 11 bases agree with TRBD1. The CDR3 has 15 residues. In germline, CDR1 is MGHRA, CDR2 YSYEKL. V lost 6 bases and J lost 8; bases outside the gene matches: 11. The CDR3 region has the DNA TGCGCCAGCAGTCAGGGACAGGGGGGAACCTTCGGCTACACCTTC. Its protein product is CASSQGQGGTFGYTF.

This clone has just one count. The chain has TRBV1 and TRBJ2-3; the table's D gene call, TRBD2, was not cross checked with the DNA. TRBV1 is deemed a pseudogene. The CDR3 covers 19 residues. The CDR3 loop reads CTSSQGAGGARYSTDTQYF. In DNA form, the CDR3 reads TGCACCAGCAGCCAAGGAGCAGGAGGGGCTAGGTATAGCACAGATACGCAGTATTTT.

V and J are TRBV24-1 and TRBJ2-3; D is perhaps TRBD1 (6 bases). Trimming removed 5 bases from V and 2 bases from J, with 16 bases in between. CDR1 and CDR2 (germline): KGHDR, SFDVKD. CDR3 length equals 16 residues. The CDR3 reads CATSGDGQRLTDTQYF. The CDR3 region has the DNA TGTGCCACCAGTGGGGACGGACAGCGACTCACAGATACGCAGTATTTT.